This TCR beta chain derives from a study of T cells in Graves' hyperthyroidism and ophthalmopathy (dated by TCRdb to between 2017 and 2020). Notes on the research overall: Peripheral blood was sampled at the time of initial diagnosis, prior to any treatment. To identify TCR V-J signatures that set the groups apart, the researchers used a discovery cohort of 95 to 100 patients, made up of 43 with Graves' ophthalmopathy and some 56 with stable Graves' hyperthyroidism. Prospective prediction of ophthalmopathy was tested in an independent validation cohort of 18 to 20 hyperthyroidism patients and 17 patients who later progressed to ophthalmopathy. For training and testing, the roughly 97 patients in the discovery cohort were randomly divided in a 7:3 ratio. In six Graves' hyperthyroidism patients, the study also compared T-cell repertoires from thyroid tissue with T-cell repertoires from blood. After blood sampling, hyperthyroidism patients were treated with methimazole at a starting dose of 30 mg daily, and ophthalmopathy patients were treated with high-dose intravenous methylprednisolone. The paper reports TCR Vbeta CDR3 sequencing of roughly 140 peripheral blood samples: 43 ophthalmopathy, 70 to 85 hyperthyroidism and some 17 progressor patients. Study-level results and caveats: No statistical method was used to set the sample size in advance, and investigators knew the group allocation. A model built on a 13 V-J signature distinguished ophthalmopathy from stable hyperthyroidism, reaching 85% to 90% sensitivity and around 82% specificity in cross-validation and 80%/75% in testing. In validation, the model predicted progression to ophthalmopathy with approximately 71% sensitivity and 72% to 75% specificity, a median of approximately 6.7 months before onset. Most expanded thyroid clonotypes (frequency above 0.001) were also found in blood, which suggests that blood repertoires may mirror thyroid immune responses.

Moderately to severely active disease, a Clinical Activity Score of at least 3, a NOSPECS grade of at least 4, and a duration under 3 months were present in ophthalmopathy patients. Exclusion was applied to patients with uncontrolled infections, other autoimmune diseases, pregnancy or lactation. Diagnoses were established on the basis of clinical symptoms, serum thyroxine and TRAb, thyroid ultrasound, and orbital computed tomography. PBMCs were isolated from about 9 ml of fresh peripheral blood by Ficoll-Paque density gradient centrifugation. Trizol reagent was used to extract total RNA, and RNA quality was then checked on an Agilent 2100 Bioanalyzer. Deletion took 6 bases off V and 4 bases off J, with a span of 18 bases between the germline ends. CDR1 and CDR2 are read off the germline V gene as MDHEN and SYDVKM. There are 15 amino acids in the CDR3, from cysteine to phenylalanine inclusive. Only CDR3 DNA remains: 45 bases, in frame from the first base.

TCR beta CDR3 regions were amplified from RNA transcripts. The first round of RT-PCR for the TCR CDR3 was performed with the HTBI primer set and the Qiagen OneStep RT-PCR kit. Libraries were constructed in a second round of multiplex PCR, after which size selection and purification were carried out. Libraries were sequenced paired-end with 100 bp reads on an Illumina HiSeq2000. In the original analysis: Raw data were processed with SOAPnuke, discarding reads with adapters, uncalled bases, mean Phred below 15, or no exact constant-primer or identifier match. High-quality paired reads were merged using COPE v1.2.5, and each unique nucleotide sequence was defined as a clonotype. MiTCR v1.1 was used to align the clonotypes against IMGT TRBV, TRBD and TRBJ reference segments. The analysis was restricted to V-J combinations with a frequency above 0.0001, which together covered 99.2% of the repertoires. The TCS score was defined as F50 (clonal expansion) divided by E x V (chaos), with BLOSUM62-based TCRdist calculated between CDR3 peptides within each V-J. Welch's t-statistics and random forest reduced approximately 520 V-J features to roughly 13, which were used in a naive Bayes classifier (R e1071). TCRdb passed the public sequencing reads through fastp at Q25 and MiXCR, retaining productive beta sequences. For every CDR3 protein sequence, its rows merge into one entry that carries the most common genes and DNA. TCRdb assigned the V and J calls; the authors' analysis was not used. Present in this sample are 450,000 to 650,000 distinct CDR3 sequences, 15% to 20% of which were seen just once. Roughly 18% of the sample rests with the top ten.

This clonotype was detected ten times or more. Its antigen is not yet known. There are no base qualities to consult, and no much larger clone falls within one base. This sequence originates from a young woman with Graves' ophthalmopathy. This sequence uses TRBV28 and TRBJ1-2; perhaps TRBD1 is the D gene, with 6 bases matching. Source material: blood. The nucleotide sequence is given as TGTGCCAGCAGACTTGCAGGACAGCCTGGCTATGGCTACACCTTC. This is translated as CASRLAGQPGYGYTF.